This entry features one T cell receptor beta chain sequence. This sample stems from a study of T-cell memory formation after mild COVID-19. The V end lost 0 bases, the J end lost 9 bases, and 11 bases lay between the germline ends. CDR3 length equals 14 residues. The V gene's germline CDR1 is KGHDR and CDR2 SFDVKD. Via MiXCR, TCRdb re-called the 5' RACE reads, giving one row per CDR3 protein. This sample yields some 270,000 distinct CDR3 sequences, of which just over 15% are seen a single time; 2% to 2.5% belongs to the top ten. The sample was PBMCs or a T cell subset sorted from them (not recorded which). The TCR was taken from an adult woman who had mild COVID-19 (a few samples of this study predate the infection). Cell type and time point are not known. The chain joins TRBV24-1 to TRBJ1-5, with D unresolved. This CDR3 is CATSDLSKAGPQHF. The DNA for the CDR3 is TGTGCCACCAGTGATTTGTCCAAAGCGGGGCCCCAGCATTTT.